This T cell receptor beta chain was recovered during a study of vaccination effects on CD4 cells after COVID-19. Viral peptide pool expansion of antigen-specific CD4+ T cells preceded sequencing in the ViraFEST assay. Investigators separated out CD4+ T cells once around 9 days of culture had passed. Vaccine recipients, nucleocapsid antibody negative, had no prior SARS-CoV-2 infection. Points from the study as a whole: Late after vaccination, infection- and vaccine-induced clones showed marked clonal contraction. Few convalescent patients were studied, and early post-infection samples were lacking.

Germline-derived CDR1 and CDR2 are MGHRA and YSYEKL. This CDR3 contains 16 residues. V lost 4 bases to trimming and J lost 3 bases, with 15 bases between them. Repertoires were generated with immunoSEQ multiplex PCR, while TCRdb's copy carries only in-frame clones and drops some. The table shows tens of thousands of clones, with approximately 79% occurring only once. This clone was observed a handful of times. Its antigen is as yet unknown. The receptor was derived from a human donor who received a COVID-19 vaccine. Sequenced material: CD4+ T cells from PBMCs cultured with HCoV-NL63 spike peptides, taken before COVID-19 vaccination. The rearrangement joins TRBV4-1 to TRBJ2-2, with D maybe TRBD2 (6 bases). CDR3 in DNA: TGCGCCAGCAGCCGGGACGGCGGGGTGGACACCGGGGAGCTGTTTTTT. Its translation is CASSRDGGVDTGELFF.